This T cell receptor beta chain was retrieved from a study of shared clonotypes between healthy human individuals. This CDR3 comprises 11 residues. Germline assignment: CDR1 GTSNPN and CDR2 SVGIG (reference sequence). The germline V and J ends were trimmed by 3 bases and 8 bases, with 10 bases remaining between them. Researchers ran the assay at a deep level. Measured with immunoSEQ multiplex PCR; TCRdb has only the in-frame clones, and not every one. The table lists about 2 million clones, 85% to 95% of them singletons, with 0.1% to 0.15% in the top ten. Memory CD4+ cells were the fraction left after CD45RA+ naive selection.

This chain joins TRBV30 and TRBJ1-2; D uncertain. The TCR originated in a young man in good health. Sequenced input: naive CD4+ T cells sorted from blood. Regarding subset: CD45RA+ positively selected. CDR3: CAWSPSRGYTF. DNA of the CDR3: TGTGCCTGGAGCCCGAGTCGGGGCTACACCTTC.